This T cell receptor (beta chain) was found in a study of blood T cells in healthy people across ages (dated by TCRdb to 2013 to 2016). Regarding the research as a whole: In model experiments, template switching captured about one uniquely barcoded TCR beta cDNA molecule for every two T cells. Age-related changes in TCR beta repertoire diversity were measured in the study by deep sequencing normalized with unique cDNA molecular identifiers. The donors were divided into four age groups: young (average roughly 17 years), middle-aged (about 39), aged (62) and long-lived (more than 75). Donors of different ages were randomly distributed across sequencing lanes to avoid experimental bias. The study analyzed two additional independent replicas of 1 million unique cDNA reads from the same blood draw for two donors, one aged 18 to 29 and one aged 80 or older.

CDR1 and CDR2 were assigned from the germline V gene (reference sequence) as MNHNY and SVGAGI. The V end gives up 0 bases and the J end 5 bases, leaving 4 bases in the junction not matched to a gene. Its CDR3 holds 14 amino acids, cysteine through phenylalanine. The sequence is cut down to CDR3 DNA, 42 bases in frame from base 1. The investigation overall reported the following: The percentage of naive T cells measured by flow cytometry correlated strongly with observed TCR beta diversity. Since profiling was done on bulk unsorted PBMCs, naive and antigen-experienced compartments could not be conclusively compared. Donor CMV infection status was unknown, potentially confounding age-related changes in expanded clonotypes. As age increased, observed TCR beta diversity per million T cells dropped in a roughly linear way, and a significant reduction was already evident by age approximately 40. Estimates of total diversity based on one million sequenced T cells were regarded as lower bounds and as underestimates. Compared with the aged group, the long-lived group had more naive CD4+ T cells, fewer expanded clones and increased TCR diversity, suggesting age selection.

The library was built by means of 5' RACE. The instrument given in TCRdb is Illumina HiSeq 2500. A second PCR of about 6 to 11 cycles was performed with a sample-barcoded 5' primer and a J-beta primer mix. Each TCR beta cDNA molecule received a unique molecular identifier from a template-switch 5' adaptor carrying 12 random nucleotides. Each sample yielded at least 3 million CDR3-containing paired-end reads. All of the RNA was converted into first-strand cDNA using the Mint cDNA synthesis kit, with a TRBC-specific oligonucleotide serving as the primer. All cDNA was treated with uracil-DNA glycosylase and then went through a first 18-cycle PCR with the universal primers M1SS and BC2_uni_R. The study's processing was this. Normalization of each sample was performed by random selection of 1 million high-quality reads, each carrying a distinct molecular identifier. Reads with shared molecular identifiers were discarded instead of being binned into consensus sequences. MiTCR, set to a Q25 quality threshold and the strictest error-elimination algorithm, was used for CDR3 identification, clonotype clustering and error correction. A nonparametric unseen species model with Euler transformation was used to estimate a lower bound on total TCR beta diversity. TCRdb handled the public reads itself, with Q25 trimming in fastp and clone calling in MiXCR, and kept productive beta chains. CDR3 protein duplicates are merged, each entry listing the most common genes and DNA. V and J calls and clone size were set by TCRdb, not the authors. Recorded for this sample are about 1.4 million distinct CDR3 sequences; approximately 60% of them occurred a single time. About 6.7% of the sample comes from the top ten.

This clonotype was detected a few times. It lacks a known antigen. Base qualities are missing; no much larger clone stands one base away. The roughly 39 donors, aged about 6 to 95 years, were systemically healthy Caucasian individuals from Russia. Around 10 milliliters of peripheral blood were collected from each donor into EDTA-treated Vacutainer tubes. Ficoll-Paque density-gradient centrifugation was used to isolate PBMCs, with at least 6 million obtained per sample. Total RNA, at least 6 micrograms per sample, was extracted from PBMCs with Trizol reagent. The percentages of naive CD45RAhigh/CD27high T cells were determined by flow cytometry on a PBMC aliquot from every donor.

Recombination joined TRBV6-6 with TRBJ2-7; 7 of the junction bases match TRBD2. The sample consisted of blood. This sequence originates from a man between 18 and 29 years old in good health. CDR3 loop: CASSYSNGGNEQYF. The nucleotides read TGTGCCAGCAGTTACTCGAACGGGGGGAACGAGCAGTACTTC.